The 13 T cell receptor beta chains below come from one sample, sequenced in a study of shared T cell receptors in the human thymus. The assay was immunoSEQ multiplex PCR, and TCRdb's table has in-frame clones only and misses some. Here the sample spans roughly 660,000 clones, roughly 90% being singletons. These data were likewise used in another study, on human thymus T cells.

The source material was thymocytes. These receptors were obtained from a boy younger than two with a congenital heart defect.

This chain uses TRBV4-2 with TRBJ2-7; 8 bases fit TRBD1. CDR3 length: 16 residues. V dropped 1 base and J dropped 5; count of bases not matched to a gene: 10. The germline gives CDR1 LGHNA, CDR2 YNFKEQ. Written as DNA, the CDR3 is TGTGCCAGCAGCCAAGTAATGAGGACAGGGCCCCACGAGCAGTACTTC. Amino acid sequence: CASSQVMRTGPHEQYF.

This clone was counted a single time. This chain connects TRBV6-1 to TRBJ1-5, with a possible D match to TRBD1 (5 bases). Per the germline V gene, CDR1 is MNHNS and CDR2 is SASEGT. Deletions cut 0 bases from V and 7 bases from J, with 16 bases between. This CDR3 region has 16 residues. The DNA for the CDR3 is TGTGCCAGCAGTGAAGCGCTTCGGGGGTTGGGGCAGCCCCAGCATTTT. Protein: CASSEALRGLGQPQHF.

The J gene is TRBJ1-2, the V gene TRBV30, with a possible D match to TRBD1 (5 bases). Germline V gene data show CDR1 as GTSNPN and CDR2 as SVGIG (reference sequence). This CDR3 comprises 15 residues. Trimming took 0 bases from V and 5 from J, leaving 16 bases between them. The CDR3 spells CAWSVPVGVRYGYTF. The CDR3 nucleotides are TGTGCCTGGAGTGTACCGGTAGGGGTGAGGTATGGCTACACCTTC.

V gene TRBV5-1 combines with J gene TRBJ2-3, with TRBD2 identical over 10 bases. The CDR3 has 17 amino acids. CDR1 is SGHRS and CDR2 is YFSETQ in the germline V gene. The J segment lost 4 bases and the V segment lost 0 bases, leaving 8 bases of the junction unmatched. The chain's CDR3 is CASSLALAGGLSDTQYF. For the CDR3, the DNA is TGCGCCAGCAGCTTGGCCTTAGCGGGAGGTCTGTCAGATACGCAGTATTTT.

The rearrangement links TRBV6-5 to TRBJ1-4; D possibly corresponds to TRBD1 (6 bases). The CDR3 consists of 15 residues. Germline values: CDR1 MNHEY, CDR2 SVGAGI. V gave up 6 bases and J gave up 6 bases, with 17 bases separating them. The CDR3 coding sequence is TGTGCCAGCAGGGGGGAGGGGGATTTGGATGAAAAACTGTTTTTT. Translation gives CASRGEGDLDEKLFF.

V gene TRBV10-1 combines with J gene TRBJ1-1; D may be TRBD1 (6 bases). Germline CDR1 and CDR2: WNHNN and SYGVQD (reference sequence). The CDR3 loop spans 13 amino acids. V lost 5 bases and J 10 bases, leaving 17 bases between the germline ends. CDR3 protein: CASSPGHEAGAFF. CDR3 bases: TGCGCCAGCAGTCCGGGACACGAGGCGGGAGCTTTCTTT.

This sequence joins TRBV4-3 and TRBJ2-2, with 13 nucleotides matching TRBD2. The CDR3 spans 20 residues. The ends lost 1 base at V and 3 bases at J; junction bases unmatched: 11. Looked up from germline, CDR1 is LGHNA and CDR2 is YSLEER. CDR3 bases: TGCGCCAGCAGCCAAGTGCGCCCACTAGCGGGAGGGATAGACACCGGGGAGCTGTTTTTT. Translated: CASSQVRPLAGGIDTGELFF.

V is TRBV10-2 and J is TRBJ1-2; D call uncertain. CDR1 is WSHSY and CDR2 is SAAADI in the germline V gene. V lost 1 base and J lost 5, with 20 bases in between. CDR3 length: 17 amino acids. The CDR3 sequence is CASSEYPGSPSRYGYTF. The CDR3, as DNA: TGCGCCAGCAGTGAGTACCCAGGCTCCCCATCGCGTTATGGCTACACCTTC.

The CDR3 nucleotides read TGCGCCAGCAGCCAAGGATTGGTTGGCAGGGTGGACGAGCAGTACTTC. It specifies CASSQGLVGRVDEQYF. The chain employs TRBV4-1 and TRBJ2-7; possible D gene TRBD1, 5 bases. Germline V CDR1 and CDR2: MGHRA, YSYEKL. V shed 1 base and J shed 5 bases, with 18 bases lying between them. The CDR3 is 16 residues long.

The rearrangement uses TRBV5-1 and TRBJ2-7, with 8 bases matching TRBD1. The V and J ends lost 1 base and 3 bases, in that order; junction bases with no gene match: 6. Germline values: CDR1 SGHRS, CDR2 YFSETQ. The length of the CDR3 is 15 residues. The CDR3 spells CASSLTPGQDYEQYF. The CDR3 DNA reads TGCGCCAGCAGCTTGACTCCGGGACAGGACTACGAGCAGTACTTC.

The chain combines TRBV27 with TRBJ2-1; D uncertain. The ends were cut back, 3 bases at V and 8 bases at J, with 8 bases in the middle. Germline-derived CDR1 and CDR2 are MNHEY and SMNVEV (reference sequence). This CDR3 region has 12 residues. CDR3 loop: CASSFSIHEQFF. As DNA, the CDR3 is TGTGCCAGCAGTTTTAGTATCCATGAGCAGTTCTTC.

The chain employs TRBV4-1 and TRBJ2-1; D is possibly TRBD2 (6 bases). Germline V gene sequence: CDR1 MGHRA, CDR2 YSYEKL. This CDR3 comprises 20 residues. V lost 3 bases to trimming and J lost 9 bases, with 33 bases between them. This chain's CDR3 is CASSHKGGKTERGPGREQFF. The DNA for the CDR3 is TGCGCCAGCAGCCACAAAGGAGGGAAAACCGAAAGGGGTCCGGGCCGTGAGCAGTTCTTC.

J is TRBJ2-5 and V is TRBV7-8, with 9 nucleotides matching TRBD2. This CDR3 region has 14 residues. After removal of 3 bases from V and 5 bases from J, the junction contained 4 bases not matched to a gene. Germline V CDR1 and CDR2: SGHVS, FQNEAQ. In DNA form, the CDR3 reads TGTGCCAGCAGCTTTATTAGCGGGAGCGAGACCCAGTACTTC. This gives the protein CASSFISGSETQYF.